The 28 T cell receptor beta chains presented below share a single source sample, sequenced in a study of PD-1 blockade in classical Hodgkin lymphoma. Specified time point: cycle 4 day 1 (C4D1), after 6 weeks of nivolumab. After autologous stem cell transplantation all patients relapsed, and prior brentuximab vedotin exposure differed between cohorts. Sequencing was performed with immunoSEQ multiplex PCR; in TCRdb, only in-frame clones are kept and a portion is missing. The sample carries approximately 24,000 clones, over 65% recorded once. The input for sequencing was peripheral blood mononuclear cells (PBMCs), taken before the fourth cycle of nivolumab. Receptor source: a human donor with classical Hodgkin lymphoma.

This clone was recorded only once. The V and J genes are TRBV5-1 and TRBJ1-4, with TRBD1 matching over 7 bases. The length of the CDR3 is 14 residues. V gave up 8 bases and J gave up 8 bases; unmatched junction bases: 12. Germline loops: CDR1 SGHRS, CDR2 YFSETQ. The chain's CDR3 is CASTTGVGLEKLFF. CDR3 nucleotide sequence: TGCGCCAGTACTACAGGGGTAGGGCTGGAAAAACTGTTTTTT.

In its sample, this clone was seen a few times. This rearrangement joins TRBV7-9 to TRBJ1-5; tentatively, D is TRBD1 (5 bases). Germline V gives CDR1 SEHNR, CDR2 FQNEAQ (reference sequence). This CDR3 is 15 amino acids long. Deletions cut 8 bases from V and 3 bases from J, with 17 bases between. The CDR3 sequence is CASGQGTVHNQPQHF. Written as DNA, the CDR3 is TGTGCCAGCGGTCAAGGGACGGTCCACAATCAGCCCCAGCATTTT.

This clone was seen a handful of times. This chain links TRBV6-4 with TRBJ2-1; tentative D call: TRBD2 (5 bases). CDR1 is MRHNA and CDR2 is SNTAGT in the germline V gene. The CDR3 loop spans 16 amino acids. V lost 5 bases and J lost 0, with 14 bases in between. CDR3: CASSPEGGLSYNEQFF. The CDR3 region has the DNA TGTGCCAGCAGTCCCGAGGGCGGGCTCTCCTACAATGAGCAGTTCTTC.

The chain recombines TRBV28 with TRBJ1-4; maybe TRBD1 (5 bases). This CDR3 contains 15 residues. CDR1 MDHEN and CDR2 SYDVKM come from the germline V gene. V was cut by 5 bases and J by 5 bases, with 15 bases left in between. The CDR3 sequence: CASSRQPGMNEKLFF. For the CDR3, the DNA is TGTGCCAGCAGTCGACAGCCCGGCATGAATGAAAAACTGTTTTTT.

This clone has only one observation. The gene calls are TRBV7-3 and TRBJ2-2; no definite D call. Trimming removed 1 base from V and 0 bases from J, with 18 bases in between. The CDR3 runs 19 residues. Germline V lookup: CDR1 SGHTA, CDR2 FQGTGA. CDR3 sequence reads: CASSLNGPLRIANTGELFF. For the CDR3, the DNA is TGTGCCAGCAGCTTAAATGGTCCGCTTAGAATCGCGAACACCGGGGAGCTGTTTTTT.

This sequence joins TRBV5-6 and TRBJ2-3; the match to TRBD2 covers 7 bases. The CDR3 sequence is 17 residues long. After removal of 4 bases from V and 3 bases from J, the junction contained 14 bases not matched to a gene. Germline lookup yields CDR1 SGHDT and CDR2 YYEEEE. CDR3 in amino acids: CASSQGSLAGRTDTQYF. As DNA, the CDR3 is TGTGCCAGCAGCCAGGGCTCATTAGCGGGTCGGACAGATACGCAGTATTTT.

The CDR3 coding sequence is TGTGCCCAACAACGGGGAAAGGGAAACACCATATATTTT. Translated: CAQQRGKGNTIYF. V is TRBV30 and J is TRBJ1-3; D not resolved. The length of the CDR3 is 13 residues. V shed 8 bases and J shed 4 bases, with 15 bases lying between them. Per germline, CDR1 GTSNPN and CDR2 SVGIG (reference sequence). The full variable domain, completed using reference TRBV30 and TRBJ1-3, is SQTIHQWPATLVQPVGSPLSLECTVEGTSNPNLYWYRQAAGRGLQLLFYSVGIGQISSEVPQNLSASRPQDRQFILSSKKLLLSDSGFYLCAQQRGKGNTIYFGEGSWLTVV.

The chain uses TRBV18 and TRBJ1-1; D is possibly TRBD1 (5 bases). CDR1 is KGHSH, CDR2 LQKENI, per germline. Deletions cut 3 bases from V and 4 bases from J, with 18 bases between. This CDR3 contains 16 residues. CDR3: CASSPSSGAGSTEAFF. The CDR3 DNA sequence: TGTGCCAGCTCACCGTCAAGCGGGGCAGGCAGCACTGAAGCTTTCTTT. The variable domain in full, completed from reference TRBV18 and TRBJ1-1, reads NAGVMQNPRHLVRRRGQEARLRCSPMKGHSHVYWYRQLPEEGLKFMVYLQKENIIDESGMPKERFSAEFPKEGPSILRIQQVVRGDSAAYFCASSPSSGAGSTEAFFGQGTRLTVV.

V usage is TRBV6-5 and J usage is TRBJ2-1; 7 positions agree with TRBD1. V lost 8 bases, J lost 5 bases, and 9 bases stayed unmatched. Germline lookup yields CDR1 MNHEY and CDR2 SVGAGI. This CDR3 is 14 amino acids long. For the CDR3, the DNA is TGTGCCAGCGGGGACCGGGACAGACACAATGAGCAGTTCTTC. Translated, it gives CASGDRDRHNEQFF.

The chain joins TRBV18 to TRBJ2-1, with D tentatively TRBD2 (6 bases). Trimming took off 1 base at V and 15 bases at J, with 25 bases between the two ends. This CDR3 contains 16 residues. Germline CDR1 and CDR2: KGHSH and LQKENI. As DNA, the CDR3 is TGTGCCAGCTCACCACTAGCGGTCCAGGACGGTTGGCTACTGTTCTTC. It yields the protein CASSPLAVQDGWLLFF.

The chain employs TRBV6-1 and TRBJ1-5, with 7 bases identical to TRBD1. This CDR3 spans 16 amino acids. Germline V gene lookup returns CDR1 MNHNS and CDR2 SASEGT. Losses at the gene ends were 2 bases for V and 0 bases for J; bases not matched to a gene: 4. CDR3 coding DNA: TGTGCCAGCAGTGAAAACAGGGGAGGTAGCAATCAGCCCCAGCATTTT. Encoded protein: CASSENRGGSNQPQHF.

The J gene is TRBJ1-2, the V gene TRBV11-2; 12 bases agree with TRBD1. CDR1 is SGHAT, CDR2 FQNNGV, per germline. The CDR3 consists of 17 residues. V dropped 0 bases and J dropped 6; count of bases not matched to a gene: 8. The CDR3 here is CASSLEGTGGIRNGYTF. DNA for the CDR3: TGTGCCAGCAGCTTAGAAGGGACAGGGGGCATCAGGAATGGCTACACCTTC.

The chain carries TRBV4-1 and TRBJ1-2; D is unclear. V dropped 5 bases and J dropped 4 bases, with 20 bases sitting between them. This CDR3 is built from 16 residues. CDR1 and CDR2 from the germline V gene are MGHRA and YSYEKL. The CDR3 here is CASSYEPNRKTYGYTF. CDR3 bases: TGCGCCAGCAGCTATGAGCCTAACCGAAAGACCTATGGCTACACCTTC.

Worth noting for this clone: Other DNA sequences within the sample encode an identical CDR3. V usage is TRBV5-1 and J usage is TRBJ2-2, with 8 bases aligning to TRBD1. CDR3 length equals 15 residues. J lost 2 bases, V lost 4 bases, and 4 bases had no gene match. The germline V gene encodes CDR1 SGHRS and CDR2 YFSETQ. The CDR3 is CASSPDRGNTGELFF. In DNA, the CDR3 is TGCGCCAGCAGCCCTGACAGGGGAAACACCGGGGAGCTGTTTTTT.

This clone has more than one count but fewer than ten. The chain combines TRBV9 with TRBJ2-7; D gene uncertain. Germline CDR1 SGDLS, CDR2 YYNGEE. This CDR3 contains 16 residues. Trimming pared 4 bases from V and 1 base from J, leaving 18 bases between. CDR3 sequence: CASSPSSKRVSYEQYF. In DNA, the CDR3 is TGTGCCAGCAGCCCCTCAAGTAAAAGAGTATCCTACGAGCAGTACTTC.

This clone was seen a single time. The CDR3 loop is CASSQEGQGYEKLFF. CDR3 nucleotide sequence: TGCGCCAGCAGCCAAGAGGGACAGGGCTATGAAAAACTGTTTTTT. This chain uses TRBV4-1 with TRBJ1-4; 9 nucleotides line up with TRBD1. With V trimmed by 0 bases and J by 6 bases, 2 bases remained unmatched. CDR3 length equals 15 residues. The germline CDR1 and CDR2 sequences are MGHRA and YSYEKL.

The chain combines TRBV5-1 with TRBJ1-3; D unresolved. This CDR3 has 14 amino acids. Trimming left V 5 bases short and J 7 bases short, with 16 bases between. CDR1 SGHRS and CDR2 YFSETQ come from the germline V gene. The CDR3 DNA is TGCGCCAGCAGTCGCACCTCGGAGTCTAACACCATATATTTT. Residues: CASSRTSESNTIYF. Together with reference TRBV5-1 and TRBJ1-3, the CDR3 gives the full variable domain: KAGVTQTPRYLIKTRGQQVTLSCSPISGHRSVSWYQQTPGQGLQFLFEYFSETQRNKGNFPGRFSGRQFSNSRSEMNVSTLELGDSALYLCASSRTSESNTIYFGEGSWLTVV.

The J gene is TRBJ1-3, the V gene TRBV27; no reliable D call. CDR3 length: 14 residues. Trimming removed 6 bases from V and 7 bases from J, with 16 bases in between. Looked up from germline, CDR1 is MNHEY and CDR2 is SMNVEV (reference sequence). The CDR3 nucleotides are TGTGCCAGCAGCCCAGACAATGGATGGAACACCATATATTTT. Amino acids: CASSPDNGWNTIYF.

This rearrangement joins TRBV18 to TRBJ2-2, with 10 bases matching TRBD2. From germline, CDR1 is KGHSH and CDR2 LQKENI. With V trimmed by 0 bases and J by 5 bases, 6 bases remained unmatched. CDR3 length: 17 residues. This chain's CDR3 is CASSPPRAGGPTGELFF. The CDR3, as DNA: TGTGCCAGCTCACCACCGCGAGCGGGAGGGCCAACCGGGGAGCTGTTTTTT.

The chain uses TRBV14 and TRBJ1-1; 8 positions match TRBD1. Germline CDR1 and CDR2: SGHDN and FVKESK. The CDR3 consists of 15 residues. V shed 2 bases, J shed 8 bases, and the junction held 10 bases outside the gene matches. The CDR3 region is CASSQRSGQGVEAFF. As DNA, the CDR3 is TGTGCCAGCAGCCAACGGTCCGGACAGGGCGTGGAAGCTTTCTTT.

The V and J genes are TRBV7-9 and TRBJ1-4; D is unclear. V was cut by 5 bases and J by 0 bases, with 13 bases left in between. The CDR3 spans 16 residues. Germline V CDR1 and CDR2: SEHNR, FQNEAQ (reference sequence). CDR3 coding DNA: TGTGCCAGCAGCAACGGCGGTTATTCAACTAATGAAAAACTGTTTTTT. This sequence encodes CASSNGGYSTNEKLFF.

This clone appeared a single time. V gene TRBV12-5 combines with J gene TRBJ2-7, with D tentatively TRBD1 (5 bases). Germline assignment: CDR1 LGHNT and CDR2 FRNRAP. The CDR3 is 13 residues long. V was trimmed by 2 bases and J by 7 bases, leaving 12 bases between them. The CDR3 reads CASGLTPAGEQYF. CDR3 nucleotides: TGTGCTAGTGGTTTGACTCCCGCAGGGGAGCAGTACTTC. The full variable domain, with the rest looked up from reference TRBV12-5 and TRBJ2-7, is DARVTQTPRHKVTEMGQEVTMRCQPILGHNTVFWYRQTMMQGLELLAYFRNRAPLDDSGMPKDRFSAEMPDATLATLKIQPSEPRDSAVYFCASGLTPAGEQYFGPGTRLTVT.

The V and J genes are TRBV7-2 and TRBJ2-2; D perhaps matches TRBD2 (6 bases). Germline loops: CDR1 SGHTA, CDR2 FQGNSA. Trimming stripped 1 base from V and 7 bases from J, with 13 bases between. This CDR3 comprises 15 residues. The CDR3 loop reads CASSLEGGLGGELFF. CDR3 nucleotide sequence: TGTGCCAGCAGCTTAGAAGGAGGGCTTGGCGGGGAGCTGTTTTTT.

CDR3 coding DNA: TGTGCCAGCAGCTCCGGGCCTCAGAACAACGAGCAGTACTTC. It translates to CASSSGPQNNEQYF. The chain couples TRBV7-3 to TRBJ2-7; D unresolved. Germline loops: CDR1 SGHTA, CDR2 FQGTGA. V gave up 4 bases and J gave up 5 bases, with 15 bases separating them. The CDR3 is 14 amino acids.

This chain uses TRBV13 with TRBJ1-1, with D uncertain. Trimming shortened V by 3 bases and J by 1 base, and 9 bases separated the two germline ends. CDR3 length: 14 amino acids. Per germline, CDR1 PRHDT and CDR2 FYEKMQ (reference sequence). The CDR3 DNA reads TGTGCCAGCAGCTTGGGCCACCGGAACACTGAAGCTTTCTTT. As protein: CASSLGHRNTEAFF.

This clone appeared a few times. This chain links TRBV2 with TRBJ2-2; D is perhaps TRBD1 or TRBD2 (5 bases each). The CDR3 totals 15 residues. The germline gives CDR1 SNHLY, CDR2 FYNNEI. Between the trimmed V and J ends, which lost 8 bases and 5 bases, there was a span of 18 bases. The chain's CDR3 is CASSPRVTGTGELFF. The CDR3 DNA sequence: TGTGCCAGCTCCCCCAGGGTTACGGGGACCGGGGAGCTGTTTTTT.

V usage is TRBV2 and J usage is TRBJ2-5, with a weak D call TRBD1 (6 bases). Germline V gives CDR1 SNHLY, CDR2 FYNNEI. The CDR3 runs 12 residues. V lost 6 bases, J lost 5 bases, and 10 bases lay in between. The DNA of the CDR3 is TGTGCCAGCAGCAACAGGGAGGAGACCCAGTACTTC. This encodes CASSNREETQYF.

This chain uses TRBV5-1 with TRBJ1-4; 8 bases line up with TRBD1. The V segment lost 4 bases and the J segment 5 bases; nucleotides outside the gene matches: 10. Germline CDR1 and CDR2: SGHRS and YFSETQ. CDR3 size: 16 residues. In DNA form, the CDR3 reads TGCGCCAGCAGCGGTCGCACAGGGGGAGGAAATGAAAAACTGTTTTTT. This codes for CASSGRTGGGNEKLFF. Full variable domain (missing parts from reference TRBV5-1 and TRBJ1-4): KAGVTQTPRYLIKTRGQQVTLSCSPISGHRSVSWYQQTPGQGLQFLFEYFSETQRNKGNFPGRFSGRQFSNSRSEMNVSTLELGDSALYLCASSGRTGGGNEKLFFGSGTQLSVL.